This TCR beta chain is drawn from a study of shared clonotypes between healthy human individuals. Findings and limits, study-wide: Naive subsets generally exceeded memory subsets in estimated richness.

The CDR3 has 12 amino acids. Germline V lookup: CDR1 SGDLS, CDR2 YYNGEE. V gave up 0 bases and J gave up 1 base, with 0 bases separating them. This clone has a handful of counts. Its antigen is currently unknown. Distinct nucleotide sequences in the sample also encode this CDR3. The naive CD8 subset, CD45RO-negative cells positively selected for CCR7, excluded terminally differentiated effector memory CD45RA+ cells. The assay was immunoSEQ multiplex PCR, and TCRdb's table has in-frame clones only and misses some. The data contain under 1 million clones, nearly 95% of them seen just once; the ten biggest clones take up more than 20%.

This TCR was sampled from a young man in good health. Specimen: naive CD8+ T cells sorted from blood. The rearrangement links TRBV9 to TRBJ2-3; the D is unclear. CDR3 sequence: CASSVGTDTQYF. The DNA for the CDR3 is TGTGCCAGCAGCGTAGGCACAGATACGCAGTATTTT.